A single sample gave rise to the 5 T cell receptor beta chains below, sequenced in a study of blood T cell repertoires in COVID-19. Libraries were prepared by immunoSEQ multiplex PCR; TCRdb keeps only in-frame clonotypes and omits some of them. Of 350,000 to 450,000 clones in the sample, 85% are singletons; the top ten hold 3.5% to 4%. The specimen sequenced was peripheral blood. These receptor sequences come from a young woman with acute or convalescent COVID-19.

The chain recombines TRBV30 with TRBJ1-3; D possibly corresponds to TRBD1 (5 bases). Germline V CDR1 and CDR2: GTSNPN, SVGIG (reference sequence). V gave up 0 bases and J gave up 7 bases, with 22 bases separating them. CDR3 size: 17 residues. The CDR3 sequence is CAWSVKGPNGVVNTIYF. CDR3 in DNA: TGTGCCTGGAGTGTAAAGGGGCCAAACGGAGTAGTGAACACCATATATTTT.

On this clone: The identical CDR3 is also encoded by other nucleotide sequences in the sample. V gene TRBV5-1 combines with J gene TRBJ2-7, with a weak D call TRBD1 (6 bases). V was trimmed by 3 bases and J by 3 bases, leaving 7 bases between them. The V gene's germline CDR1 is SGHRS and CDR2 YFSETQ. CDR3 length equals 12 residues. The CDR3 DNA sequence: TGCGCCAGCAGCTCACAGGGCTACGAGCAGTACTTC. This gives the protein CASSSQGYEQYF.

This CDR3 reads CASRDVGTGECDNQPQHF. In DNA form, the CDR3 reads TGTGCCAGCAGGGATGTGGGGACAGGGGAGTGTGACAATCAGCCCCAGCATTTT. The J gene is TRBJ1-5, the V gene TRBV5-4; 10 bases match TRBD1. Germline V gene sequence: CDR1 SGHNT, CDR2 YYREEE (reference sequence). Unmatched junction bases numbered 14, after V lost 5 bases and J lost 3 bases. CDR3 length: 18 amino acids. The variable domain in full, completed from reference TRBV5-4 and TRBJ1-5, reads ETGVTQSPTHLIKTRGQQVTLRCSSQSGHNTVSWYQQALGQGPQFIFQYYREEENGRGNFPPRFSGLQFPNYSSELNVNALELDDSALYLCASRDVGTGECDNQPQHFGDGTRLSIL.

This clone showed up just a few times. Other DNA sequences from this sample encode an identical CDR3 as well. The chain employs TRBV2 and TRBJ1-2; TRBD1 matches at 11 bases. This CDR3 has 13 residues. V shed 6 bases and J 6 bases; nucleotides not matched to a gene: 3. Germline loops: CDR1 SNHLY, CDR2 FYNNEI. CDR3 coding DNA: TGTGCCAGCAGCGGGACAGGGGGGCATGGCTACACCTTC. It codes for CASSGTGGHGYTF.

This clone has a handful of counts. CDR3 sequence (DNA): TGTGCCAGCAGCCAATTGGCCCCCCCGCTTCCCTACAATGAGCAGTTCTTC. This gives the protein CASSQLAPPLPYNEQFF. This sequence joins TRBV3-1 (or the pseudogene TRBV3-2) and TRBJ2-1; no clear D. Germline values: CDR1 LGHDT, CDR2 YNNKEL (reference sequence). CDR3 size: 17 residues. Trimming stripped 2 bases from V and 2 bases from J, with 16 bases between.